The 21 T cell receptor beta chains reported below all come from one sample, sequenced in a study of human T cells and chemical hapten exposure. Time point given: patch test 1, 2 weeks after DPC sensitization. Documented treatment: therapeutic diphenylcyclopropenone sensitization with weekly scalp DPC. MiXCR, applied by TCRdb to the RACE reads, yields one record per CDR3 protein. The sample has around 52,000 distinct CDR3 sequences; 7.5% to 10% are singletons. Sequencing was performed on whole blood, taken in connection with sensitization to the hapten diphenylcyclopropenone (DPC). The receptors come from a woman aged 40 to 49 with alopecia areata. Some clones in this sample may be carry-over from other donors' samples.

This clonotype showed up just a few times. J is TRBJ2-3 and V is TRBV27; D not resolved. V was pared by 6 bases and J by 4 bases, with 5 bases between. The CDR3 covers 11 residues. CDR1 is MNHEY, CDR2 SMNVEV, per germline (reference sequence). The CDR3 sequence: CASRPADTQYF. The CDR3 bases are TGTGCCAGCAGGCCCGCAGATACGCAGTATTTT.

At least ten counts were recorded for this clonotype. The chain employs TRBV6-5 and TRBJ2-7, with D perhaps matching TRBD2 (5 bases). CDR1 is MNHEY and CDR2 is SVGAGI in the germline V gene. The germline V and J ends were trimmed by 6 bases and 0 bases, with 15 bases remaining between them. This CDR3 has 15 amino acids. The CDR3 DNA reads as TGTGCCAGCAGCACTAGGACGAGGAGCTCCTACGAGCAGTACTTC. Protein sequence: CASSTRTRSSYEQYF.

This clonotype appeared a few times. The rearrangement joins TRBV7-2 to TRBJ2-7; 7 bases agree with TRBD1. The CDR3 is 13 residues long. Trimming at V came to 8 bases and at J to 4 bases, leaving 8 bases not matched to a gene. CDR1 is SGHTA and CDR2 is FQGNSA in the germline V gene. In DNA, the CDR3 is TGTGCCAGCTCCGGGACAGAAAGGTACGAGCAGTACTTC. Its protein product is CASSGTERYEQYF.

The V call is TRBV2, the J call TRBJ1-4; 12 bases match TRBD1. The V and J ends lost 6 bases and 5 bases, in that order; junction bases with no gene match: 4. CDR3 length equals 15 residues. Germline V gene data show CDR1 as SNHLY and CDR2 as FYNNEI. The CDR3 coding sequence is TGTGCCAGCAGCCGGGACAGGGGGCGGAATGAAAAACTGTTTTTT. Translation: CASSRDRGRNEKLFF.

This clonotype was counted at least ten times. The gene calls are TRBV7-2 and TRBJ1-1; D ambiguous. Per the germline V gene, CDR1 is SGHTA and CDR2 is FQGNSA. This CDR3 spans 14 amino acids. Trimming left V 1 base short and J 1 base short, with 7 bases between. This CDR3 reads CASSLGDTNTEAFF. Here the CDR3 DNA reads TGTGCCAGCAGCTTAGGCGATACGAACACTGAAGCTTTCTTT.

This chain connects TRBV6-1 to TRBJ1-2; possible D gene TRBD1, 5 bases. Trimming stripped 2 bases from V and 5 bases from J, with 9 bases between. This CDR3 comprises 13 residues. Germline V gene data show CDR1 as MNHNS and CDR2 as SASEGT. The CDR3 is CASSETDRYGYTF. The CDR3 nucleotides are TGTGCCAGCAGTGAAACCGACAGATATGGCTACACCTTC.

The chain has TRBV27 and TRBJ2-1; D remains unclear. Trimming pared 6 bases from V and 5 bases from J, leaving 8 bases between. This CDR3 region has 12 residues. Germline CDR1 is MNHEY and CDR2 is SMNVEV (reference sequence). The CDR3 region has the DNA TGTGCCAGCAGATGGCTGAACAATGAGCAGTTCTTC. Protein sequence: CASRWLNNEQFF.

V and J are TRBV6-2 or TRBV6-3 and TRBJ2-1; no definite D call. V lost 0 bases to trimming and J lost 5 bases, with 5 bases between them. This CDR3 comprises 13 residues. The V gene's germline CDR1 is MNHEY and CDR2 SVGEGT. CDR3 loop: CASSYSTDNEQFF. In DNA, the CDR3 is TGTGCCAGCAGTTACTCAACAGACAATGAGCAGTTCTTC.

This clonotype was seen ten or more times. The CDR3, as DNA: TGTGCCAGCAGCTACAGGGCTCAGCAGCCCCAGCATTTT. Its translation is CASSYRAQQPQHF. The chain uses TRBV6-2 or TRBV6-3 and TRBJ1-5; a possible D gene is TRBD1 (6 bases). Germline V gene data show CDR1 as MNHEY and CDR2 as SVGEGT. The CDR3 sequence is 13 residues long. Trimming removed 6 bases from V and 7 bases from J, with 13 bases in between.

Many counts were recorded for this clonotype. The chain carries TRBV6-5 and TRBJ1-2, with D uncertain. Trimming removed 6 bases from V and 5 bases from J, with 13 bases in between. Per germline, CDR1 MNHEY and CDR2 SVGAGI. This CDR3 has 13 amino acids. CDR3: CASRLISSYGYTF. CDR3 sequence (DNA): TGTGCCAGCAGACTTATTTCCTCTTATGGCTACACCTTC.

This clonotype was seen repeatedly, ten times or more. V usage is TRBV4-3 and J usage is TRBJ1-2; TRBD1 aligns across 9 bases. Looked up from germline, CDR1 is LGHNA and CDR2 is YSLEER. This CDR3 spans 14 amino acids. V dropped 4 bases and J dropped 6; count of bases not matched to a gene: 6. In nucleotides, the CDR3 is TGCGCCAGCAGCCGAACACAGGGGGCTGATGGCTACACCTTC. Its protein is CASSRTQGADGYTF.

V gene TRBV12-3 or TRBV12-4 combines with J gene TRBJ1-2; a weak D match, TRBD1 (6 bases). The CDR3 extends over 14 amino acids. With 8 bases removed from V and 2 bases from J, the gap between germline ends came to 15 bases. In DNA form, the CDR3 reads TGTGCCAGCGGAATCTCGACAGGAAACTATGGCTACACCTTC. It yields the protein CASGISTGNYGYTF.

This clonotype was recorded many times. This chain joins TRBV5-6 and TRBJ2-7; D is unresolved. Trimming cost V 4 bases and J 3 bases, with 14 bases left between them. The CDR3 contains 14 residues. Per the germline V gene, CDR1 is SGHDT and CDR2 is YYEEEE. The CDR3 DNA reads TGTGCCAGCAGCCTGGGATACTGGGGCTACGAGCAGTACTTC. It is translated as CASSLGYWGYEQYF.

This clonotype was counted many times. The chain combines TRBV6-2 or TRBV6-3 with TRBJ2-1; D tentatively fits TRBD1 or TRBD2 (5 bases each). The ends were cut back, 4 bases at V and 10 bases at J, with 23 bases in the middle. The CDR3 contains 16 residues. CDR1 and CDR2 (germline): MNHEY, SVGEGT. CDR3 protein: CASSSLTGTMGKEQFF. The CDR3 DNA reads TGTGCCAGCAGTTCGCTTACCGGGACGATGGGCAAAGAGCAGTTCTTC.

This clonotype came up many times. V and J are TRBV12-3 or TRBV12-4 and TRBJ2-5; D unclear. Trimming took 6 bases from V and 2 from J, leaving 10 bases between them. The CDR3 covers 13 residues. DNA for the CDR3: TGTGCCAGCAGAGGAAATTGGCAAGAGACCCAGTACTTC. It codes for CASRGNWQETQYF.

The chain links TRBV9 to TRBJ1-1, with a possible D match to TRBD1 (6 bases). The length of the CDR3 is 16 residues. The germline V gene encodes CDR1 SGDLS and CDR2 YYNGEE. V lost 4 bases and J 0 bases, leaving 16 bases between the germline ends. The CDR3 spells CASSPEGVLMNTEAFF. As DNA, the CDR3 is TGTGCCAGCAGCCCCGAGGGGGTTCTCATGAACACTGAAGCTTTCTTT.

This clonotype was found a few times. The V call is TRBV28, the J call TRBJ1-1; D ambiguous. V lost 6 bases, J lost 1 base, and 6 bases lay in between. Looked up from germline, CDR1 is MDHEN and CDR2 is SYDVKM. The CDR3 consists of 12 residues. Written as DNA, the CDR3 is TGTGCCAGCAGAGTGACGAACACTGAAGCTTTCTTT. It yields the protein CASRVTNTEAFF.

This clonotype has ten or more counts. V gene TRBV20-1 combines with J gene TRBJ2-7; 7 bases line up with TRBD1. This CDR3 comprises 14 residues. Germline V CDR1 and CDR2: DFQATT, SNEGSKA (reference sequence). With V trimmed by 3 bases and J by 1 base, 6 bases remained unmatched. Here the CDR3 reads CSASGTAKSYEQYF. Written as DNA, the CDR3 is TGCAGTGCTAGCGGGACAGCCAAATCCTACGAGCAGTACTTC.

The chain recombines TRBV20-1 with TRBJ1-4; the D gene is possibly TRBD1 (6 bases). The CDR3 consists of 13 residues. Germline V gives CDR1 DFQATT, CDR2 SNEGSKA (reference sequence). V lost 4 bases to trimming and J lost 3 bases, with 9 bases between them. In DNA, the CDR3 is TGCAGTGCTATAGGACAGTCTAATGAAAAACTGTTTTTT. Its protein product is CSAIGQSNEKLFF.

This clonotype was observed a handful of times. The chain combines TRBV18 with TRBJ2-5; no definite D call. This CDR3 is built from 14 residues. V shed 4 bases and J shed 1 base, with 10 bases lying between them. Per germline, CDR1 KGHSH and CDR2 LQKENI. CDR3 nucleotide sequence: TGTGCCAGCTCACGACGGGTAGTCCAAGAGACCCAGTACTTC. Its translation: CASSRRVVQETQYF.

The sample holds a few counts of this clonotype. The V and J genes are TRBV18 and TRBJ2-3; possibly TRBD2 for D (6 bases). The V gene's germline CDR1 is KGHSH and CDR2 LQKENI. There are 15 residues in the CDR3. Trimming took off 4 bases at V and 0 bases at J, with 11 bases between the two ends. CDR3 nucleotide sequence: TGTGCCAGCTCACTCGGGGGACCCAGCACAGATACGCAGTATTTT. This translates into CASSLGGPSTDTQYF.